What follows is one T cell receptor beta chain and its context. This clone's antigen is unknown. There are no base qualities to consult, and no much larger clone falls within one base. Taken from cysteine to phenylalanine, the CDR3 has 15 residues. The CDR3 DNA has 45 bases and is translated from base 1. V was cut back by 3 bases and J by 8 bases, leaving a gap of 15 bases between them. The germline V gene sets CDR1 to SGDLS and CDR2 to YYNGEE. The collaborating institutions used their own protocols to collect whole blood in K2EDTA tubes. For TCRbeta analysis, collaborators shipped samples in one of three forms: frozen whole blood, isolated PBMCs, or DNA extracted from either of those sample types. The immunoSEQ Assay, a bias-controlled multiplex PCR, was used to amplify TCRbeta CDR3 regions from genomic DNA. Under the source paper's analysis protocol: The number of nucleated cells in each sample was estimated from the amplification of reference gene primers within the assay. Sequence reads were collapsed and filtered to measure the absolute abundance of every unique TCRbeta CDR3 rearrangement. Productive Simpson clonality was computed per sample as the square root of Simpson's diversity index over productive rearrangements. TCRdb's version of the immuneACCESS table is confined to in-frame rearrangements and falls short of the full clone set. An unresolved V gene accounts for under half of the shortfall where checked; the remainder is of unknown origin. The D gene and trimming were derived from the DNA, and the V and J assignments and clone size from that table. Present in this sample are about 230,000 clones, approximately 87% of which were seen just once. The ten largest clones represent 2% to 3% of the sample.

The data were taken from a study of blood T cell repertoires in COVID-19 (dated by TCRdb to 2020 to 2022). About the full investigation: Collaborator samples came from the United States, Italy and Spain and covered acute and convalescent phases of COVID-19. The prospective study material was composed of cDNA or gDNA derived from T cells, B-cell-depleted T cells, or PBMCs. The dataset comprised deeply sampled blood TCRbeta repertoires from subjects exposed to, actively infected with, or recovered from COVID-19. The repertoires were made available in a free public database intended to serve as a resource for research on the immune response to SARS-CoV-2. The samples were drawn from two sources: the first 160 participants of the ongoing ImmuneRACE study, and 1,254 subjects contributed by 6 global collaborators. Sample metadata almost always included a de-identified subject ID, COVID-19 status, age in years and sex. HLA class I and class II types, where available, came from metadata supplied by the sample provider rather than from assay-based typing.

The study at large found these results: The quantity of clinical and demographic metadata differed by source and by participant and was supplied without curation.

Material: peripheral blood. The rearrangement joined TRBV9 to TRBJ1-6; D gene: possibly TRBD1, on 5 matching bases. This sequence originates from a woman in her 70s with active or convalescent COVID-19. CDR3 protein: CASSGRDSEDSPLHF. The DNA sequence is TGTGCCAGCAGCGGCCGGGACTCAGAGGATTCACCCCTCCACTTT.